What follows are 8 T cell receptor beta chains derived from one specimen sequenced in a study of vaccination effects on CD4 cells after COVID-19. The data were produced by immunoSEQ multiplex PCR, yet TCRdb's version contains in-frame clones alone and is incomplete. The sample has fewer than 75,000 clones; approximately 71% are singletons. What these receptors recognize is not known. At the end of nine to ten days of culture, CD4+ T cells were isolated. The specimen was CD4+ T cells from PBMCs cultured without peptide, collected before COVID-19 vaccination. All receptors derive from a human donor who received a COVID-19 vaccine.

The chain uses TRBV14 and TRBJ2-3; maybe TRBD1 (6 bases). The CDR3 spans 16 residues. V gave up 0 bases and J gave up 5 bases, with 15 bases separating them. Per germline, CDR1 SGHDN and CDR2 FVKESK. CDR3 DNA: TGTGCCAGCAGCCAAGATGTGGGGACACTTATAGATACGCAGTATTTT. It is translated as CASSQDVGTLIDTQYF.

A single count supports this clone. The DNA is left out, because the CDR3 cannot be placed on it with certainty; the CDR3 is given as TCRdb lists it. V usage is TRBV12-2 and J usage is TRBJ1-2. TRBV12-2 constitutes a pseudogene. The CDR3 is 18 residues long, counting both termini. The CDR3 reads CASRLELVGRGISYGYTF.

The rearrangement joins TRBV10-3 to TRBJ1-2, with TRBD1 as a possible D gene (6 bases). The germline CDR1 and CDR2 sequences are ENHRY and SYGVKD. Trimming removed 4 bases from V and 6 bases from J, with 15 bases in between. This CDR3 is built from 14 residues. The DNA of the CDR3 is TGTGCCATCAGTGCAGCCCAGGGGAAGCATGGCTACACCTTC. It yields the protein CAISAAQGKHGYTF.

This clone was seen just once. The chain combines TRBV28 with TRBJ1-1; D unclear. V was clipped by 8 bases and J by 1 base, with 8 bases between them. This CDR3 comprises 12 residues. CDR1 and CDR2 (germline): MDHEN, SYDVKM. CDR3 region: CASYGANTEAFF. The CDR3 region has the DNA TGTGCCAGCTACGGCGCGAACACTGAAGCTTTCTTT.

This clone was detected only a few times. This rearrangement joins TRBV2 to TRBJ1-1; a weak D match, TRBD1 (6 bases). The CDR3 totals 14 residues. The V end lost 4 bases, the J end lost 5 bases, and 14 bases lay between the germline ends. Germline assignment: CDR1 SNHLY and CDR2 FYNNEI. CDR3 bases: TGTGCCAGCAGTGCCGGACAGTCTTGGACTGAAGCTTTCTTT. It specifies CASSAGQSWTEAFF.

This rearrangement joins TRBV10-2 to TRBJ1-5; D ambiguous. The CDR3 has 13 amino acids. Germline-derived CDR1 and CDR2 are WSHSY and SAAADI. V lost 4 bases and J lost 4, with 8 bases in between. The CDR3 DNA is TGCGCCAGCAGTGGGGGTTTAAATCAGCCCCAGCATTTT. The encoded protein is CASSGGLNQPQHF.

This clone was detected a few times. The chain employs TRBV10-3 and TRBJ1-5; 7 nucleotides match TRBD1. V lost 6 bases, J lost 4 bases, and 6 bases stayed unmatched. Germline V gene sequence: CDR1 ENHRY, CDR2 SYGVKD. The CDR3 totals 14 residues. The CDR3 protein is CAIRGGTANQPQHF. CDR3 DNA: TGTGCCATCAGGGGAGGGACAGCTAATCAGCCCCAGCATTTT.

This sequence joins TRBV6-2 or TRBV6-3 and TRBJ2-7; 7 bases are a match to TRBD1. Germline-derived CDR1 and CDR2 are MNHEY and SVGEGT. CDR3 size: 15 residues. V was clipped by 5 bases and J by 5 bases; unmatched bases: 12. This chain's CDR3 is CASSPTSGQKNEQYV. The DNA of the CDR3 is TGTGCCAGCAGTCCCACCTCGGGACAGAAGAACGAGCAGTACGTC.